This is a list of T cell receptor beta chains from one sample in a study of blood T cell repertoires in COVID-19. Some clones are missing from TCRdb's copy, which holds only in-frame ones; the method was immunoSEQ multiplex PCR. The sample gives under 350,000 clones, approximately 84% of which show up once; around 4% is in the top ten. Sequenced sample: PBMCs or T cells enriched from blood (not recorded which). The receptor set was obtained from a man aged 25-40 years who had recovered from COVID-19. Both conserved end residues are part of each CDR3. Each record gives: J gene, V gene, CDR3 protein.

TRBJ2-7	TRBV24-1	CATSRTGGGYEQYF
TRBJ2-3	TRBV5-6	CASSTRTTSTDTQYF
TRBJ2-1	TRBV10-3	CAIRETGSYNEQFF
TRBJ1-2	TRBV11-2	CASSSSSGEPPRYGYTF
TRBJ2-5	TRBV5-1	CASSWRTGAPRAIQETQYF
TRBJ2-1	TRBV7-2	CASSLGWVGGSYNEQFF
TRBJ2-2	TRBV7-9	CATNPSEGAPGELFF
TRBJ2-3	TRBV29-1	CSVNGGASGTDTQYF
TRBJ1-5	TRBV5-1	CASSLNGGRNQPQHF
TRBJ1-6	TRBV19	CASSADSRTYNSPLHF
TRBJ1-6	TRBV5-1	CASSPQNRAPEALHF
TRBJ2-5	TRBV18	CASSPSSGGAVETQYF
TRBJ1-3	TRBV3-1/TRBV3-2	CASSQERLSGNTIYF
TRBJ1-4	TRBV7-8	CASSLGQGLWEKLFF
TRBJ2-5	TRBV19	CASSPGSGRTGETQYF
TRBJ1-1	TRBV30	CAWGDRNTEAFF
TRBJ1-2	TRBV3-1/TRBV3-2	CASSQGAGYTF
TRBJ2-2	TRBV30	CAWSVPALRQLRMGLFF
TRBJ2-7	TRBV15	CATSISHEQYF
TRBJ2-3	TRBV7-8	CASSFGTGTPTDTQYF
TRBJ2-3	TRBV24-1	CATSDPDRGPRETQYF
TRBJ1-5	TRBV10-3	CAISEWGKGAEGQPQHF
TRBJ2-1	TRBV4-1	CASRRLLLAGDGNEQFF
TRBJ2-7	TRBV7-5	CVRSLQRCGTYEQYF
TRBJ2-7	TRBV2	CASSQPGTGASYEQYF
TRBJ2-1	TRBV7-2	CASTGAGVWEQFF
TRBJ2-1	TRBV7-2	CASSLEPWGGHGNEQFF
TRBJ2-1	TRBV18	CASKVGSVSDEQFF
TRBJ1-6	TRBV14	CASSQERNRFSPSLHF
TRBJ1-2	TRBV28	CASSSIQGNYGYTF
TRBJ1-1	TRBV11-3	CASSIGQSTEAFF
TRBJ2-5	TRBV19	CASSIKTGDSGLEETQYF
TRBJ1-4	TRBV6-2/TRBV6-3	CASSFPATGFNEKLFF
TRBJ1-2	TRBV28	CASSLDRGANYGYTF
TRBJ2-7	TRBV7-2	CASSLDSHEQYF
TRBJ1-6	TRBV11-3	CASSSGGENSPLHF
TRBJ2-7	TRBV25-1	CASSVMDSTEQYF
TRBJ2-5	TRBV2	CASRGTSGSSQETQYF
TRBJ1-5	TRBV5-4	CASSRGGDQPQHF
TRBJ1-1	TRBV2	CAGTGLNTEAFF
TRBJ1-5	TRBV19	CASSILYRDRGNYQPQHF
TRBJ2-1	TRBV9	CASSVGWRGQYNEQFF
TRBJ1-2	TRBV18	CASSPPGLGGYGYTF
TRBJ2-5	TRBV2	CASAPEGQGQETQYF
TRBJ1-4	TRBV29-1	CSVLATGPTEKLFF
TRBJ1-6	TRBV28	CASRLGSSPLHF
TRBJ2-7	TRBV7-9	CASSARQGYEQYF
TRBJ2-5	TRBV29-1	CSVEVLEGTQYF
TRBJ2-2	TRBV24-1	CATSDLTSGRWELFF
TRBJ2-7	TRBV5-4	CASSSGGQGTSYEQYF
TRBJ2-7	TRBV18	CASSPLTRTRSYEQYF